This T cell receptor beta chain was identified in a study of T cell responses to AZD1222 COVID-19 vaccine (dated by TCRdb to the early 2020s). As for the study more broadly: TCR sequencing covered approximately 230 trial participants: 200 to 220 given two doses of AZD1222 and 26 given two doses of MenACWY control vaccine. Trial participants were enrolled into age subgroups of 18-55, 56-69 and 70-plus years, which contained around 150, 28 and 57 TCR-sequenced participants, respectively. Overall results and qualifications from the work: Conclusions about previously exposed vaccinees were limited because only a handful of AZD1222 recipients were SARS-CoV-2 seropositive at baseline. Reportedly, almost half of the unique spike-specific TCRs recognized epitopes lying outside the regions that are mutated in the B.1.351 and B.1.1.7 variants. Because no day 14 peak-response samples were available, the repertoires could be characterized only after the peak T cell response. Participants were mostly white British, with more females than males. The authors suggested clonal diversity may have been underestimated. Vaccine-associated CD4 TCRs spanned the whole spike protein, with dominant responses in regions 160-218 and 743-854. After two AZD1222 doses, spike-specific TCR breadth and depth were significantly higher than at day 0 and than in MenACWY recipients. In the small 56-69-year group, the increase in depth fell short of significance, most likely because of low power.

The CDR3 regions of human TCRbeta chains were subjected to immunosequencing. The paper's processing steps were these. Repertoire TCRs were checked for matches against a reference library of SARS-CoV-2-specific TCRs that had been generated using the MIRA antigen-specificity platform. Breadth was defined as the fraction of unique TCRs that were SARS-CoV-2-associated, and depth was defined as the fraction of total T cells that were SARS-CoV-2-associated. Each spike-specific TCR was assigned to its reactive spike region and to a CD4 or CD8 class using the MIRA data. Log10-transformed breadth and depth values were compared by one-way ANOVA with Sidak's multiple comparisons tests. Sourced from immuneACCESS, this table was stored by TCRdb with only in-frame sequences that have V and J called. A share of the clones is absent; for the studies checked, an unresolved V gene accounts for under half, and the remainder has no known explanation. Clonal size and the V and J genes are those of that table, whereas D and trimming came from the DNA. This sample holds about 110,000 clones; around nine tenths were observed only once. The top ten hold 2% to 2.5% of the sample.

As concerns this clone: The antigen it binds to is not known. Base qualities are not recorded, but no much larger clone differs from it by a single base.

From the cysteine up to the phenylalanine, the CDR3 has a length of 21 residues. Of the read, only the CDR3 DNA is kept; its 63 bases are in frame from base 1. The germline V end is reduced by 3 bases and the J end by 4 bases; junction bases left unmatched: 14. Based on the germline V gene, the CDR1 and CDR2 sequences are KGHDR and SFDVKD. Interpreted using the paper, the time point label stands for: about 28 days (+/-7) after the second vaccine dose. AZD1222 recipients given second doses at about 4 weeks or at about 12 weeks were pooled, since spike-specific TCR depth and breadth were not found to differ between the two schedules. Samples from vaccinated people were obtained from the UK trials COV001 and COV002, which included a single-blind randomized controlled phase 2/3 trial of AZD1222 (ChAdOx1 nCoV-19) in healthy adults. For TCRbeta chain sequencing, PBMC samples from trial participants were taken at day 0 and at day 28 after the second dose.

Here the sequenced sample was peripheral blood, taken 28 days after the second AZD1222 dose. The sequence is built from TRBV24-1 and TRBJ2-1; 16 bases in the middle match TRBD2. The receptor was isolated from an adult who received the AZD1222 COVID-19 vaccine. The DNA sequence is as follows: TGTGCCACCAGTGATGCGACCGGGACTAGCGGGAGGGCATGGGGATACAATGAGCAGTTCTTC. Translated, it reads CATSDATGTSGRAWGYNEQFF.